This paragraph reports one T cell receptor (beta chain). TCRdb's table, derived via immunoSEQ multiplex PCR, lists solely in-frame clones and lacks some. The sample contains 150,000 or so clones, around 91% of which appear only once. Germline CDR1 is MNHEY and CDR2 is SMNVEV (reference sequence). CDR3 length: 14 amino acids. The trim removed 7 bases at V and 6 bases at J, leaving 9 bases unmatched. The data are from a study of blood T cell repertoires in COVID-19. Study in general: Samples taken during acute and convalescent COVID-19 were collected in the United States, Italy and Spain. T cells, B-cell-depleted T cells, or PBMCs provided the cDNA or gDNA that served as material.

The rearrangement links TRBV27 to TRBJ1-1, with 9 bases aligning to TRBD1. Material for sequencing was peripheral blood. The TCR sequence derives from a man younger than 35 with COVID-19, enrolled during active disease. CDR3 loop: CASIKQGAHSEAFF. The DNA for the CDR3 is TGTGCCAGCATCAAACAGGGGGCACACTCTGAAGCTTTCTTT.